The source of this TCR beta chain is a study of T cell clones after liver transplantation. Produced via immunoSEQ multiplex PCR; TCRdb's table is partial and in-frame only. This sample yields about 68,000 clones, of which around 93% are seen a single time; approximately 0.92% belongs to the top ten. This CDR3 is 16 amino acids long. Per germline, CDR1 SNHLY and CDR2 FYNNEI. V lost 4 bases, J lost 2 bases, and 16 bases lay in between. The sample in question was CD4+ T cells from blood, obtained less than 26 months after liver transplant. The chain recombines TRBV2 with TRBJ2-3, with D perhaps assigned TRBD1 or TRBD2 (6 bases each). This clonotype was obtained from a human patient who received a liver transplant. The T cells may come from the graft donor. The CDR3 sequence: CASSGFGGLPTDTQYF. CDR3 DNA sequence: TGTGCCAGCAGTGGGTTTGGGGGGCTACCCACAGATACGCAGTATTTT.